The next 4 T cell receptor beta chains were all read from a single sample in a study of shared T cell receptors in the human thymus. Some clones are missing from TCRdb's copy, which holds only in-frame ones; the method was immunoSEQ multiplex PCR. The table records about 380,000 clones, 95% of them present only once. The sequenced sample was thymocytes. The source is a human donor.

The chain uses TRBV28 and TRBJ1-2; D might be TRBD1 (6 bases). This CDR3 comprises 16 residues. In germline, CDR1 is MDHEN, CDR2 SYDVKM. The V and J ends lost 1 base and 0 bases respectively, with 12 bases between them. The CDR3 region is CASSLYRQVANYGYTF. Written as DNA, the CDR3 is TGTGCCAGCAGTTTATACCGACAGGTAGCTAACTATGGCTACACCTTC.

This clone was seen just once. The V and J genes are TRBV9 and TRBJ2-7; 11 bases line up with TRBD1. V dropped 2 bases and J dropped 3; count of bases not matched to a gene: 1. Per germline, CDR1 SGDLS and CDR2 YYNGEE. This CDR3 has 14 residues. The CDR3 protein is CASSVGQGDYEQYF. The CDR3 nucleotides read TGTGCCAGCAGCGTGGGACAGGGGGACTACGAGCAGTACTTC.

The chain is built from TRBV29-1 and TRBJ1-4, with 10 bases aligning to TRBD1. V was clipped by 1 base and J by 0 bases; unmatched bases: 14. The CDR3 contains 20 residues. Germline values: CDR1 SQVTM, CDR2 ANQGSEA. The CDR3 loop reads CSVEVGEGQGTNTTNEKLFF. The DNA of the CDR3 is TGCAGCGTTGAAGTGGGGGAGGGACAGGGGACCAACACAACTAATGAAAAACTGTTTTTT.

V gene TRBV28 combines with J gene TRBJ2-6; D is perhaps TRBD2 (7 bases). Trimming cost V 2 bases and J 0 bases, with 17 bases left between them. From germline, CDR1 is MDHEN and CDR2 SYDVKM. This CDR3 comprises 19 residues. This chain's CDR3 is CASSLGPSGGFSGANVLTF. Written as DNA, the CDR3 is TGTGCCAGCAGTTTAGGGCCCTCGGGGGGCTTCTCTGGGGCCAACGTCCTGACTTTC.